The entry that follows covers one TCR beta chain sequence. The entry originates in a study of T cell changes during pregnancy in multiple sclerosis. The repertoire was sequenced with immunoSEQ multiplex PCR; TCRdb's copy has only in-frame clones and lacks some. The sample lists tens of thousands of clones, about nine tenths occurring once. The ends lost 4 bases at V and 2 bases at J; junction bases unmatched: 11. CDR3 length equals 19 residues. The germline gives CDR1 LGHNA, CDR2 YSLEER. The chain recombines TRBV4-3 with TRBJ2-3, with 14 bases lining up with TRBD2. The receptor was derived from a female donor in good health, enrolled as a control in a pregnancy study. The material was peripheral blood, obtained after pregnancy. The CDR3 DNA reads as TGCGCCAGCAGCCCCGGACTAGCGGGGGGCCAACGTTTCACAGATACGCAGTATTTT. This codes for CASSPGLAGGQRFTDTQYF.